This T cell receptor beta chain was found in a study of read filtering for tumor transcriptome and immune sequencing. About the study: R-ISS stage counts were 8 for I, about 15 for II, 6 or 7 for III. TCR-mapped reads were about 3.5 to 11 million with IR-seq versus roughly 85 to 1,400 with RNA-seq.

CDR1 is SGHVS, CDR2 FQNEAQ, per germline. The V end was cut by 5 bases, the J end by 2 bases, with 9 bases between. This CDR3 region has 13 residues. Every patient had bone marrow sampled while the disease was active. At least ten counts were recorded for this clonotype. Its antigen is still unknown. Broader study findings: Even smaller IR-seq throughput identified most shared clonotypes.

Molecular barcoded adaptors covering alpha/delta and beta/gamma chains were used on 400 ng RNA. TCRdb independently ran MiXCR on the reads; one entry per CDR3 protein. The data show approximately 59,000 distinct CDR3 sequences, with around 12% seen just once and under 20% held by the top ten. V and J are TRBV7-8 and TRBJ1-1, with no clear D. Input material: a population of CD138-negative cells sorted from bone marrow. The origin of this receptor is a donor aged 40 or older with multiple myeloma. The CDR3 spells CASSLGRNTEAFF. The CDR3 DNA follows: TGTGCCAGCAGCCTAGGGCGAAACACTGAAGCTTTCTTT.